The clone carrying this TCR beta chain was counted many times. Its antigen remains unidentified. One entry per CDR3 protein results from TCRdb running MiXCR on the reads. The data contain approximately 630,000 distinct CDR3 sequences, around 24% of them singletons. Trimming cost V 3 bases and J 5 bases, with 19 bases left between them. The CDR3 length is 16 residues. Germline CDR1 and CDR2: MDHEN and SYDVKM. These data belong to a study of T cell repertoires in cytomegalovirus infection. Whole-study context: CMV infection together with matching HLA type was indicated by public TCR beta signatures.

The study, taken as a whole, reports: Cumulative public TCR beta family frequency identified carriers of CMV plus the relevant HLA. HLA-C-restricted, CMV-specific TCR beta clonotypes were dominant ex vivo.

The sequence derives from a human donor in good health (CMV status not recorded). Some clones in this sample may be carry-over from other donors' samples. The V call is TRBV28, the J call TRBJ2-5; no reliable D call. Sequencing was done on a sample of CD8+ T cells from PBMCs. The CDR3 region has the DNA TGTGCCAGCAGTTTCGAATCGGCCCTCCCCAGGGAGACCCAGTACTTC. This encodes CASSFESALPRETQYF.